The sequence of this T cell receptor beta chain was determined in a study of intratumoral heterogeneity in liver cancer. The assay was immunoSEQ multiplex PCR, and TCRdb's table has in-frame clones only and misses some. Of tens of thousands of clones detected, approximately 70% appear once; the ten largest clones hold about 17%. Findings of the study overall: Tumor-infiltrating lymphocytes were acknowledged as under-represented in the sampling.

Of note for this clone: Its matching antigen is unknown.

The TCR comes from a woman in her seventies with hepatocellular carcinoma. The sample was tumor-adjacent normal tissue, taken before any cancer treatment.

The CDR3 nucleotides are TGTGCCAGCAGCTTACTCTGGACTGCCGGAAAGGACACCGGGGAGCTGTTTTTT. Translating gives CASSLLWTAGKDTGELFF. The V and J genes are TRBV7-9 and TRBJ2-2; D perhaps matches TRBD2 (5 bases). The CDR3 is made up of 18 amino acids. V shed 2 bases and J shed 3 bases, with 19 bases lying between them. The germline gives CDR1 SEHNR, CDR2 FQNEAQ (reference sequence).